Below are 23 T cell receptor beta chains sequenced from a single sample in a study of T cell repertoires in cytomegalovirus infection (dated by TCRdb to the late 2010s). According to the study, the label for this sample's treatment or condition signals: in vitro stimulation with specific CMV peptide epitopes to enrich CMV-specific T cells. No antigen has been assigned to these receptors. Reads for this sample came from an Illumina HiSeq 1500. TCRdb reanalyzed the raw reads on its own, using fastp at Q25 for trimming and MiXCR for clone calling, and kept in-frame beta chains. Under each unique CDR3 protein, matching rows form one entry showing the most common genes and DNA. The sample contains about 830,000 distinct CDR3 sequences, about 30% of them found a single time. The ten most abundant clones make up around 11% of the sample. Source: cultured CD8+ T cells from PBMCs, taken from culture after CMV antigen stimulation. Every receptor here comes from a human donor in good health (CMV status not recorded). Some clones in this sample may be carry-over from other donors' samples.

CDR3 coding DNA: TGTGCCAGCTCACCTGGGACAGGGATCGACGAGCAGTACTTC. Translating gives CASSPGTGIDEQYF. The rearrangement joins TRBV18 to TRBJ2-7; 9 nucleotides line up with TRBD1. Trimming at V came to 3 bases and at J to 5 bases, leaving 5 bases not matched to a gene. The CDR3 loop spans 14 amino acids. Germline V gene data show CDR1 as KGHSH and CDR2 as LQKENI.

The chain has TRBV20-1 and TRBJ2-7; TRBD2 is a possible D gene (6 bases). Trimming left V 0 bases short and J 2 bases short, with 23 bases between. CDR3 size: 18 residues. Germline CDR1 reads DFQATT; CDR2 reads SNEGSKA (reference sequence). CDR3 in DNA: TGCAGTGCTAGAGATTGGGGGGTGACGGGGGATAAAACCTACGAGCAGTACTTC. Its translation is CSARDWGVTGDKTYEQYF.

This chain uses TRBV7-9 with TRBJ2-5; no reliable D call. The CDR3 contains 12 residues. Germline V lookup: CDR1 SEHNR, CDR2 FQNEAQ (reference sequence). Trimming cost V 1 base and J 8 bases, with 8 bases left between them. Here the CDR3 DNA reads TGTGCCAGCAGCTTAGAGGCCCCTACCCAGTACTTC. Residues: CASSLEAPTQYF.

This chain joins TRBV12-3 or TRBV12-4 and TRBJ1-5, with D possibly TRBD1 on 5 matching bases. The CDR3 length is 17 residues. V lost 1 base and J 5 bases, leaving 18 bases between the germline ends. The chain's CDR3 is CASSLGPPRVRYQPQHF. The CDR3 DNA follows: TGTGCCAGCAGTTTAGGTCCCCCCAGGGTCCGGTATCAGCCCCAGCATTTT.

This clonotype showed up just a few times. CDR3 protein: CASRPYGDRLNTGELFF. DNA for the CDR3: TGTGCCAGCCGCCCCTATGGGGACCGTTTGAACACCGGGGAGCTGTTTTTT. The rearrangement links TRBV28 to TRBJ2-2; either TRBD1 or TRBD2 may fit D (5 bases each). CDR1 MDHEN and CDR2 SYDVKM come from the germline V gene. The V end was cut by 8 bases, the J end by 1 base, with 20 bases between. This CDR3 comprises 17 residues.

About this clonotype itself: Germline and junction disagree at one end, which may indicate a read error. V usage is TRBV7-2 and J usage is TRBJ2-7; no definite D call. Germline V lookup: CDR1 SGHTA, CDR2 FQGNSA. The CDR3 length is 13 residues. The CDR3, as DNA: TGTGCCAACAGCCCAGGACCCACCTACGAGCAGTACTTC. It is translated as CANSPGPTYEQYF.

This clonotype was observed a few times. The chain links TRBV7-9 to TRBJ2-2; D gene uncertain. The CDR3 runs 18 residues. Germline CDR1 and CDR2: SEHNR and FQNEAQ (reference sequence). Deletions cut 5 bases from V and 4 bases from J, with 23 bases between. The CDR3 DNA reads TGTGCCAGCAGCCCCCCCGCCACCAAAAGGGCGAGCACCGGGGAGCTGTTTTTT. This translates into CASSPPATKRASTGELFF.

This sequence joins TRBV20-1 and TRBJ1-2, with D tentatively TRBD1 (5 bases). The V and J ends lost 3 bases and 6 bases respectively, with 8 bases between them. CDR3 length: 11 residues. From germline, CDR1 is DFQATT and CDR2 SNEGSKA (reference sequence). Written as DNA, the CDR3 is TGCAGTGCTAGGGAGACAGATGGCTACACCTTC. Encoded protein: CSARETDGYTF.

V usage is TRBV5-4 and J usage is TRBJ2-4; the D gene is possibly TRBD2 (7 bases). Germline-derived CDR1 and CDR2 are SGHNT and YYREEE (reference sequence). The length of the CDR3 is 15 residues. V was clipped by 0 bases and J by 8 bases, with 15 bases between them. The CDR3 sequence: CASSLAQWGGDIQYF. The CDR3 nucleotides read TGTGCCAGCAGCTTGGCCCAGTGGGGGGGCGACATTCAGTACTTC.

Regarding this clonotype: Because it lacks the conserved phenylalanine or tryptophan at the end, this CDR3 is likely a read error. The rearrangement uses TRBV12-3 or TRBV12-4 and TRBJ1-3, with D maybe TRBD1 (5 bases). The germline V and J ends were trimmed by 5 bases and 4 bases, with 15 bases remaining between them. This CDR3 has 15 amino acids. Written as DNA, the CDR3 is TGTGCCAGCAGTGTCCGGGACTCCTGGGGAAACACCATATATCTT. Its protein product is CASSVRDSWGNTIYL.

This clonotype has a handful of counts. The J gene is TRBJ2-7, the V gene TRBV6-6, with D perhaps being TRBD1 or TRBD2 (6 bases each). Germline V lookup: CDR1 MNHNY, CDR2 SVGAGI (reference sequence). The CDR3 sequence is 14 residues long. V shed 2 bases and J shed 2 bases, with 10 bases lying between them. The CDR3 DNA is TGTGCCAGCAGTTACGGGGGGCAAGCCTACGAGCAGTACGTC. Its translation is CASSYGGQAYEQYV.

V gene TRBV19 combines with J gene TRBJ1-5; D gene ambiguous. V was shortened by 3 bases and J by 0 bases, with 9 bases between the two germline ends. Germline-derived CDR1 and CDR2 are LNHDA and SQIVND (reference sequence). The CDR3 runs to 15 residues. The CDR3 sequence is CASSIETYSNQPQHF. CDR3 bases: TGTGCCAGTAGTATTGAAACTTATAGCAATCAGCCCCAGCATTTT.

Of note for this clonotype: One end of the junction varies from germline; a read error may be responsible. V gene TRBV25-1 combines with J gene TRBJ2-1, with D tentatively TRBD2 (7 bases). The CDR3 loop spans 16 amino acids. CDR1 is MGHDK, CDR2 SYGVNS, per germline. CDR3 protein: CANSARGGSMYNEQFF. The DNA for the CDR3 is TGTGCCAACAGTGCAAGGGGGGGCTCCATGTACAATGAGCAGTTCTTC.

This clonotype was observed many times. The chain has TRBV7-2 and TRBJ1-1, with unresolved D. Germline assignment: CDR1 SGHTA and CDR2 FQGNSA. V was trimmed by 1 base and J by 5 bases, leaving 5 bases between them. This CDR3 has 12 residues. The CDR3 DNA follows: TGTGCCAGCAGCTTAGTGGAAACTGAAGCTTTCTTT. This encodes CASSLVETEAFF.

The chain is built from TRBV27 and TRBJ2-3; TRBD2 matches 13 bases. The CDR3 runs 17 residues. The V segment lost 2 bases and the J segment 0 bases; nucleotides outside the gene matches: 2. Per germline, CDR1 MNHEY and CDR2 SMNVEV (reference sequence). This CDR3 is CASSLGTSGVSTDTQYF. The CDR3 coding sequence is TGTGCCAGCAGTTTAGGGACTAGCGGGGTCAGCACAGATACGCAGTATTTT.

This clonotype was seen only a few times. This chain joins TRBV6-2 or TRBV6-3 and TRBJ2-1; 10 bases align to TRBD1. The CDR3 covers 14 residues. CDR1 is MNHEY, CDR2 SVGEGT, per germline. With 4 bases clipped from V and 7 bases from J, the junction kept 4 bases outside the gene matches. As DNA, the CDR3 is TGTGCCAGCAGTTTGGGACAGGGGTGGAATGAGCAGTTCTTC. It specifies CASSLGQGWNEQFF.

This clonotype was observed many times. The chain combines TRBV12-3 or TRBV12-4 with TRBJ2-5; D call uncertain. This CDR3 contains 13 residues. V was trimmed by 5 bases and J by 2 bases, leaving 9 bases between them. The CDR3 here is CASSRASQETQYF. The CDR3 DNA sequence: TGTGCCAGCAGTCGAGCCTCTCAAGAGACCCAGTACTTC.

This chain connects TRBV4-1 to TRBJ2-1; a possible D gene is TRBD1 (5 bases). The length of the CDR3 is 15 residues. V lost 5 bases to trimming and J lost 0 bases, with 11 bases between them. Germline V CDR1 and CDR2: MGHRA, YSYEKL. CDR3 bases: TGCGCCAGCAGCAAAATGGACACCTCCTACAATGAGCAGTTCTTC. Encoded protein: CASSKMDTSYNEQFF.

The chain recombines TRBV28 with TRBJ2-3, with TRBD2 as a possible D gene (5 bases). The CDR3 contains 16 residues. Germline CDR1 is MDHEN and CDR2 is SYDVKM. The V and J ends lost 6 bases and 1 base respectively, with 17 bases between them. CDR3 coding DNA: TGTGCCAGCAGCCATAGCGTAGCTCAACGCACAGATACGCAGTATTTT. Amino acid sequence: CASSHSVAQRTDTQYF.

This clonotype was counted ten times or more. The J gene is TRBJ2-7, the V gene TRBV7-9; D is unclear. CDR1 and CDR2 (germline): SEHNR, FQNEAQ (reference sequence). The ends were cut back, 3 bases at V and 3 bases at J, with 15 bases in the middle. The CDR3 extends over 15 amino acids. The CDR3 DNA is TGTGCCAGCAGCTTTACCAGAACCCCGAACTACGAGCAGTACTTC. It translates to CASSFTRTPNYEQYF. Full variable domain (rest looked up from reference TRBV7-9 and TRBJ2-7): DTGVSQNPRHKITKRGQNVTFRCDPISEHNRLYWYRQTLGQGPEFLTYFQNEAQLEKSRLLSDRFSAERPKGSFSTLEIQRTEQGDSAMYLCASSFTRTPNYEQYFGPGTRLTVT.

This clonotype was recorded a few times. The gene calls are TRBV5-5 and TRBJ2-7; 10 bases match TRBD1. V lost 0 bases to trimming and J lost 5 bases; unmatched junction nucleotides: 5. The CDR3 runs 15 residues. Germline V lookup: CDR1 SGHKS, CDR2 YYEKEE (reference sequence). The CDR3 bases are TGTGCCAGCAGCTTGGGGGACAGGGGAAACCACGAGCAGTACTTC. Residues: CASSLGDRGNHEQYF. The full variable domain, with the rest looked up from reference TRBV5-5 and TRBJ2-7, is DAGVTQSPTHLIKTRGQQVTLRCSPISGHKSVSWYQQVLGQGPQFIFQYYEKEERGRGNFPDRFSARQFPNYSSELNVNALLLGDSALYLCASSLGDRGNHEQYFGPGTRLTVT.

The V and J genes are TRBV5-4 and TRBJ2-5, with 9 bases identical to TRBD2. The germline CDR1 and CDR2 sequences are SGHNT and YYREEE (reference sequence). The CDR3 spans 15 residues. J was trimmed by 3 bases and V by 0 bases; bases with no gene match: 3. CDR3 region: CASSLGSGGEETQYF. The CDR3 DNA reads as TGTGCCAGCAGCTTGGGTAGCGGGGGAGAAGAGACCCAGTACTTC.

V and J are TRBV12-3 or TRBV12-4 and TRBJ2-2; no definite D call. The V end was cut by 2 bases, the J end by 7 bases, with 14 bases between. The CDR3 covers 15 residues. The CDR3 loop is CASSLLDPSNGELFF. The CDR3 coding sequence is TGTGCCAGCAGTTTACTGGACCCCAGCAACGGGGAGCTGTTTTTT.